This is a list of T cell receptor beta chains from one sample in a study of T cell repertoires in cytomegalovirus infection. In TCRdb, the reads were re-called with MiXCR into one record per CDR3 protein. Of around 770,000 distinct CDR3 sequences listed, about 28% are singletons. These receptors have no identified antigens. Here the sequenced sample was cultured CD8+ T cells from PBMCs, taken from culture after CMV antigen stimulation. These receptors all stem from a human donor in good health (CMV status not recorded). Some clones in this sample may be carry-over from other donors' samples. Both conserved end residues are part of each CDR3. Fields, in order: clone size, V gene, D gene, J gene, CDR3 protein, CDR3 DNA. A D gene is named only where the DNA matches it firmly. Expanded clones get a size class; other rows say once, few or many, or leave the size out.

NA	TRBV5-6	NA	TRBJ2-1	CTSSLGRGEQFF	TGTACCAGCAGCTTGGGTCGGGGAGAGCAGTTCTTC
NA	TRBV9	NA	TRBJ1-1	CASSVGGTMNTEAFF	TGTGCCAGCAGCGTAGGAGGGACAATGAACACTGAAGCTTTCTTT
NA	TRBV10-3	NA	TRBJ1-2	CAISDGTDFYGYTF	TGTGCCATCAGTGACGGAACAGACTTCTATGGCTACACCTTC
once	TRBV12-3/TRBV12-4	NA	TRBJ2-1	CASSLRGWQEQFF	TGTGCCAGCAGTTTGCGGGGTTGGCAGGAGCAGTTCTTC
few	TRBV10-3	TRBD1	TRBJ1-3	CAIRTPLPSTGGGNTIYF	TGTGCCATCAGGACCCCACTACCTTCGACAGGGGGCGGAAACACCATATATTTT
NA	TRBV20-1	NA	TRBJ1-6	CSAYSAYNSPLHF	TGCAGTGCTTACAGCGCCTATAATTCACCCCTCCACTTT
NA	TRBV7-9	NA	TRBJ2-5	CASRSGVETQYF	TGTGCCAGCAGAAGTGGGGTAGAGACCCAGTACTTC
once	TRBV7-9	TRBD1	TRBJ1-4	CAGSLLDRGPTNEKLFF	TGTGCCGGCAGCTTACTGGACAGGGGCCCAACTAATGAAAAACTGTTTTTT
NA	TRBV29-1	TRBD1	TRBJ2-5	CSVEDRDRVVETQYF	TGCAGCGTTGAAGACCGGGACAGGGTCGTGGAGACCCAGTACTTC
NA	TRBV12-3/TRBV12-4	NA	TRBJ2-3	CASSFLVADWPSGTDTQYF	TGTGCCAGCAGTTTCCTAGTTGCGGACTGGCCTTCGGGCACAGATACGCAGTATTTT
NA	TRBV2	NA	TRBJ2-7	CASSATLNDPYEQYF	TGTGCCAGCAGCGCAACCCTGAATGACCCCTACGAGCAGTACTTC
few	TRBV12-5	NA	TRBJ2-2	CASGFWVEGGKDTGELFF	TGTGCTAGTGGTTTTTGGGTTGAGGGTGGAAAGGACACCGGGGAGCTGTTTTTT
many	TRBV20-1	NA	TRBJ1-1	CSARSGAAPTEAFF	TGCAGTGCTAGATCGGGTGCAGCTCCCACTGAAGCTTTCTTT
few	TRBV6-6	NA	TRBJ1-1	CASISREEAFF	TGTGCCAGCATCTCAAGGGAGGAAGCTTTCTTT
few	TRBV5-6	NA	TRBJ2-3	CASSQGVGDTQYF	TGTGCCAGCAGCCAGGGTGTAGGGGATACGCAGTATTTT
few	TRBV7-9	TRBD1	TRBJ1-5	CASSPTDRGSNQPQHF	TGTGCCAGCAGCCCAACGGACAGGGGAAGCAATCAGCCCCAGCATTTT
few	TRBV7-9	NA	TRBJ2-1	CASSPSSRTYNEQFF	TGTGCCAGCAGCCCCAGTTCCAGGACCTACAATGAGCAGTTCTTC
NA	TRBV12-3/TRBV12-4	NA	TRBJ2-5	CASTRRGETQYF	TGTGCCAGCACCCGTCGAGGGGAGACCCAGTACTTC
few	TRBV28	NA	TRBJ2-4	CASSWETVGIQYF	TGTGCCAGCAGTTGGGAAACGGTGGGCATTCAGTACTTC
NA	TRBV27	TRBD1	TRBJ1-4	CASSPGGTGFEKLFF	TGTGCCAGCAGCCCGGGGGGGACAGGGTTTGAAAAACTGTTTTTT
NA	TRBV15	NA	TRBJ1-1	CATSRVGTTVFTEAFF	TGTGCCACCAGCAGAGTTGGGACAACCGTTTTCACTGAAGCTTTCTTT
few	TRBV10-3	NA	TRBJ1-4	CAISDGQTQWLFF	TGTGCCATCAGCGACGGCCAGACCCAATGGCTGTTTTTT
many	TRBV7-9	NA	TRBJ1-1	CASSLPKPGLKNTEAFF	TGTGCCAGCAGCTTACCAAAACCGGGACTTAAGAACACTGAAGCTTTCTTT
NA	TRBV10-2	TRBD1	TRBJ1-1	CASQTSGGTGVNTEAFF	TGCGCCAGCCAAACCAGTGGGGGGACAGGGGTGAACACTGAAGCTTTCTTT